Included here is one TCR beta chain sequence, with context. Its antigen is not identified. With duration under 3 months, ophthalmopathy was active: Clinical Activity Score at least 3, NOSPECS at least 4. Diagnoses were established using clinical symptoms, serum thyroxine and TRAb, thyroid ultrasound and orbital computed tomography. V was clipped by 3 bases and J by 0 bases, with 6 bases between them. Germline V gene lookup returns CDR1 MGHDK and CDR2 SYGVNS. This CDR3 has 14 residues. The sample belongs to a study of T cells in Graves' hyperthyroidism and ophthalmopathy. Study findings and constraints: Ophthalmopathy could be told apart from stable hyperthyroidism with a 13 V-J model. A median about 6 months before onset, the model predicted ophthalmopathy.

The CDR3 regions of TCR beta were amplified from RNA transcripts. First-round RT-PCR targeting the TCR CDR3 was performed with the HTBI primer set. One entry per CDR3 protein, called by TCRdb with MiXCR from the multiplex PCR reads. The sample contains more than 450,000 distinct CDR3 sequences, around 20% of which appear only once. The rearrangement uses TRBV25-1 and TRBJ1-5; no firm D call. This clonotype was sampled from a man aged 40-49 years with Graves' ophthalmopathy. The specimen sequenced was blood. The CDR3 loop reads CASSDQNSNQPQHF. DNA of the CDR3: TGTGCCAGCAGTGACCAAAATAGCAATCAGCCCCAGCATTTT.